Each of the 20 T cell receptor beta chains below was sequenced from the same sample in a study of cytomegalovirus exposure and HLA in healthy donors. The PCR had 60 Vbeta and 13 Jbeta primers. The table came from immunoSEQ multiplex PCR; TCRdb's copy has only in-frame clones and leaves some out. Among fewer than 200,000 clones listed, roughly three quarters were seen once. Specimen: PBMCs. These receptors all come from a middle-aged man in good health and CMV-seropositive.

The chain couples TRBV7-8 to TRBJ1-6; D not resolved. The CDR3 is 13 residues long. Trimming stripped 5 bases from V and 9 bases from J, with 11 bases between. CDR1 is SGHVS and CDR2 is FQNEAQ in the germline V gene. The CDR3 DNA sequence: TGTGCCAGCAGCCGGGAGGGAAGTTCACCCCTCCACTTT. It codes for CASSREGSSPLHF.

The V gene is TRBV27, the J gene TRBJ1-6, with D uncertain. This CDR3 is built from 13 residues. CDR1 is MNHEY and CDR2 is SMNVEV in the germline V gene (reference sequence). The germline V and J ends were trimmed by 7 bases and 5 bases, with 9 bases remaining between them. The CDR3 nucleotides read TGTGCCAGCAAAGGCGGGGATAATTCACCCCTCCACTTT. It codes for CASKGGDNSPLHF.

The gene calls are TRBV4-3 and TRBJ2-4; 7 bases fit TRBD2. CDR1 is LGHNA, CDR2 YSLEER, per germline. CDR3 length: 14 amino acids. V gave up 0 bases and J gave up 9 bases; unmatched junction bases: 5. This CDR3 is CASSQDGLVSIQYF. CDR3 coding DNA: TGCGCCAGCAGCCAAGATGGACTAGTGAGCATTCAGTACTTC.

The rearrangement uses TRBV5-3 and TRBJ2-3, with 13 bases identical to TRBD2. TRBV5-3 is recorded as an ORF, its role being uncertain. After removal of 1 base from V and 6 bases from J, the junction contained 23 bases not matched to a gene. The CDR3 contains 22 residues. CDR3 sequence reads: CARSLTSGGGRAYQRNWDTQYF. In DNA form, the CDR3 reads TGTGCCAGAAGCTTGACTAGCGGGGGGGGCCGAGCCTATCAGAGGAATTGGGATACGCAGTATTTT.

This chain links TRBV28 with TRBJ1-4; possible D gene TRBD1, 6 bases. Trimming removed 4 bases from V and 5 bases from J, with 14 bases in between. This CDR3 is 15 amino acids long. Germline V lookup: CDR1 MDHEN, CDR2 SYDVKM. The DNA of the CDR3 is TGTGCCAGCAGTTCACCACAGGGAGGGAATGAAAAACTGTTTTTT. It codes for CASSSPQGGNEKLFF.

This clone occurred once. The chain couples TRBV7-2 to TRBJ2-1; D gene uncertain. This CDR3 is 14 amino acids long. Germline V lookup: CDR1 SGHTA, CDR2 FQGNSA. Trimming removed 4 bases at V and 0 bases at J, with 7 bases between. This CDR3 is CASSSASSYNEQFF. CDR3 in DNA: TGTGCCAGCAGCTCGGCTAGCTCCTACAATGAGCAGTTCTTC.

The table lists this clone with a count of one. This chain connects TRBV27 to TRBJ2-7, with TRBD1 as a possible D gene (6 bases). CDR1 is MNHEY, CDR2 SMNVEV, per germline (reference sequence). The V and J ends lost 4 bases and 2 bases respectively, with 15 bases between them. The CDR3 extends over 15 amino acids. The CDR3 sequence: CASSSDQGRPYEQYF. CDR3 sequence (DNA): TGTGCCAGCAGTTCCGATCAGGGGCGCCCCTACGAGCAGTACTTC.

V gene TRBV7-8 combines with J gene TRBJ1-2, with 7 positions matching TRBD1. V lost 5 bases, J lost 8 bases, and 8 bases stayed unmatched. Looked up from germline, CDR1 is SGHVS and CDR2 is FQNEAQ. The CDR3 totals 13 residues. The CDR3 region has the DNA TGTGCCAGCAGCCCCCGACAGGGTCGCGGCTACACCTTC. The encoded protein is CASSPRQGRGYTF. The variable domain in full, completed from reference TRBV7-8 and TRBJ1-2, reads GAGVSQSPRYKVAKRGQDVALRCDPISGHVSLFWYQQALGQGPEFLTYFQNEAQLDKSGLPSDRFFAERPEGSVSTLKIQRTQQEDSAVYLCASSPRQGRGYTFGSGTRLTVV.

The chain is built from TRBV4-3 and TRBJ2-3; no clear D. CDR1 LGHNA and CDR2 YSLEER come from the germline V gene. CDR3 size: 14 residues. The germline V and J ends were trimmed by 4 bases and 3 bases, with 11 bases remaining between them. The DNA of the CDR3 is TGCGCCAGCAGCCCCCAAGAGTGGACAGATACGCAGTATTTT. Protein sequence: CASSPQEWTDTQYF.

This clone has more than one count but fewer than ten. The CDR3 sequence is CASSPGAGPEGYTF. In nucleotides, the CDR3 is TGTGCCAGCTCACCAGGGGCAGGGCCAGAAGGCTACACCTTC. The chain links TRBV18 to TRBJ1-2; D is perhaps TRBD1 (5 bases). Germline V lookup: CDR1 KGHSH, CDR2 LQKENI. There are 14 residues in the CDR3. V lost 2 bases, J lost 8 bases, and 15 bases lay in between.

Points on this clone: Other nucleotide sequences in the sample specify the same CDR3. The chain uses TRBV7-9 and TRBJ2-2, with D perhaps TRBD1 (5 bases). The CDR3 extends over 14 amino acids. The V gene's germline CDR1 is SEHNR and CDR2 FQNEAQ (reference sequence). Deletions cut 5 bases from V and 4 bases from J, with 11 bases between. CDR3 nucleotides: TGTGCCAGCAGCGGGCAGGGCTTCACCGGGGAGCTGTTTTTT. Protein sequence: CASSGQGFTGELFF.

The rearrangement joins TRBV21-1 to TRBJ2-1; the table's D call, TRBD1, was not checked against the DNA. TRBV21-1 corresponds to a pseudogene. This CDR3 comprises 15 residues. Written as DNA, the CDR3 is TGTGCCAGCAGCAAGGGACAGGGGAGGTACAATGAGCAGTTCTTC. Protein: CASSKGQGRYNEQFF.

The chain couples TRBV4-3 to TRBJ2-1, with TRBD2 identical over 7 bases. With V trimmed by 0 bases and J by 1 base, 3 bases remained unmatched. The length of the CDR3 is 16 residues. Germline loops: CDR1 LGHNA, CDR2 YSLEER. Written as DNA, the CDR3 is TGCGCCAGCAGCCAAGATGGGGGGGGTTCCTACAATGAGCAGTTCTTC. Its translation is CASSQDGGGSYNEQFF.

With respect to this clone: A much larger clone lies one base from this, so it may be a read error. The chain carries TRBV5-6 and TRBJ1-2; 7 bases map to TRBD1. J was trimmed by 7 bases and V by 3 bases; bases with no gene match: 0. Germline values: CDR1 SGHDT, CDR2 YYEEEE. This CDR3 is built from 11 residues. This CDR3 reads CASSYRGGYTF. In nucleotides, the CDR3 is TGTGCCAGCAGCTACAGGGGTGGCTACACCTTC.

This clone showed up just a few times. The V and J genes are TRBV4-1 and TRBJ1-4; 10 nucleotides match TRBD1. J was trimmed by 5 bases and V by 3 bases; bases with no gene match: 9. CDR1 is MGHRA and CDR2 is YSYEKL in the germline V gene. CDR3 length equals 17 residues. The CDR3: CASSQAPWGQGNEKLFF. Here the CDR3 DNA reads TGCGCCAGCAGCCAGGCCCCATGGGGACAGGGGAATGAAAAACTGTTTTTT.

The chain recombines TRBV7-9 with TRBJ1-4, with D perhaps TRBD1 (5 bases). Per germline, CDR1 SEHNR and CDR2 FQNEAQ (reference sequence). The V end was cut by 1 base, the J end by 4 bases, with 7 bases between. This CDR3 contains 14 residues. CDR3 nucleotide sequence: TGTGCCAGCAGCTTAGGACAGTATAATGAAAAACTGTTTTTT. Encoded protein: CASSLGQYNEKLFF.

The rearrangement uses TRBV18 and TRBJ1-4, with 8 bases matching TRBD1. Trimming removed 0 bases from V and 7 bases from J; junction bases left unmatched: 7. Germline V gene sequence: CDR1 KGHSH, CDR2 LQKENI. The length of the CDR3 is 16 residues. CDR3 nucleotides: TGTGCCAGCTCACCACCTCAGGGGGCTGAAGTTGAAAAACTGTTTTTT. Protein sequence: CASSPPQGAEVEKLFF.

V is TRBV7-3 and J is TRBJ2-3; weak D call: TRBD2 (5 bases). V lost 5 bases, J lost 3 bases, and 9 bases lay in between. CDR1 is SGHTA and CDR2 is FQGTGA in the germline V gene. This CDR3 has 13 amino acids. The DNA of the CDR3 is TGTGCCAGCAGCCCACTAGGGACAGATACGCAGTATTTT. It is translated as CASSPLGTDTQYF.

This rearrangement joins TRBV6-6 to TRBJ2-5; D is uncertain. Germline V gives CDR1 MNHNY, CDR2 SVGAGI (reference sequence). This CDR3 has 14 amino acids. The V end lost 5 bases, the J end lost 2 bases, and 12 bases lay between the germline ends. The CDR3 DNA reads TGTGCCAGCAGTCCCCGAGCCCCTCAAGAGACCCAGTACTTC. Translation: CASSPRAPQETQYF.

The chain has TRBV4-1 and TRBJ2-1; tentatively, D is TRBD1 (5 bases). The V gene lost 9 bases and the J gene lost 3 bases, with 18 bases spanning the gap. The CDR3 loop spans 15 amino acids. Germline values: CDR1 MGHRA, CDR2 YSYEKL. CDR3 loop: CASSQTQRGYNEQFF. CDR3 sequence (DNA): TGCGCCAGTTCCCAGACTCAAAGGGGCTACAATGAGCAGTTCTTC.